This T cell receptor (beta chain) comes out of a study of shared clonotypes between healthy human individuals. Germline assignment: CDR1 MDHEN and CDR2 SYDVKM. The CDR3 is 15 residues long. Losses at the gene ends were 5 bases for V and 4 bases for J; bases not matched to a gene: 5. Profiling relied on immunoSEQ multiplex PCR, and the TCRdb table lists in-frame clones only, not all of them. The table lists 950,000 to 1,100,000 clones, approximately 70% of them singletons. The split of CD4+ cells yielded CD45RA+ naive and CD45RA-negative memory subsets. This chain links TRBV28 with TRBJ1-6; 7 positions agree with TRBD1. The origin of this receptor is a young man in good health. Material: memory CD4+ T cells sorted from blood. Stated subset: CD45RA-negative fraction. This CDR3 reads CASSPNRGYNSPLHF. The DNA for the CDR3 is TGTGCCAGCAGTCCCAACAGGGGATATAATTCACCCCTCCACTTT.